This T cell receptor (beta chain) was captured by sequencing in a study of T cell repertoires in cytomegalovirus infection. Study-wide context: CMV infection together with matching HLA type was indicated by public TCR beta signatures.

TCRdb used MiXCR to reprocess the reads, holding one entry per CDR3 protein. The data contain roughly 920,000 distinct CDR3 sequences, around 31% of them singletons. The CDR3 covers 16 residues. Germline V gene data show CDR1 as SEHNR and CDR2 as FQNEAQ (reference sequence). This clonotype was recorded a few times. Its specificity is not known. An end of the junction differs from the germline gene, which may be a read error. Study-level results: Identification of carriers of CMV plus the relevant HLA was achieved through cumulative public TCR beta family frequency.

The material was cultured CD8+ T cells from PBMCs, obtained from culture after CMV antigen stimulation. The J gene is TRBJ2-5, the V gene TRBV7-9; D may correspond to TRBD1 or TRBD2 (5 bases each). The receptor's source is a human donor in good health (CMV status not recorded). Some clones in this sample may be carry-over from other donors' samples. CDR3 sequence (DNA): TGTGCCAGCAGCGCAGGGACCGTGCTTTTCCAAGAGTCCCAGTACTTC. This codes for CASSAGTVLFQESQYF.